This T cell receptor beta chain was recovered during a study of beta chain features in type 1 diabetes. Study information: No patient-donor differences in age, gender, total cells or subset yield.

The entirety of the isolated RNA underwent reverse transcription, so expressed TCRB transcripts were sequenced. The data were produced by immunoSEQ multiplex PCR, yet TCRdb's version contains in-frame clones alone and is incomplete. The sample comprises more than 150,000 clones, over 8.5% of which are singletons, and under 2.5% rests with the top ten. Sorting of CD4+ naive, central memory, regulatory and stem cell-like memory cells was performed via CD45RO/CCR7/CD25/CD127/CD95/CD27. V was shortened by 0 bases and J by 1 base, with 12 bases between the two germline ends. This CDR3 contains 16 residues. In germline, CDR1 is LGHNA, CDR2 YNFKEQ.

This TCR came from a man aged 18 to 29 in good health. The sample taken for sequencing was central memory CD4+ T cells from blood. This chain uses TRBV4-2 with TRBJ1-1; D uncertain. CDR3: CASSQDGNRANTEAFF. The CDR3 nucleotides read TGTGCCAGCAGCCAAGATGGGAACAGAGCGAACACTGAAGCTTTCTTT.